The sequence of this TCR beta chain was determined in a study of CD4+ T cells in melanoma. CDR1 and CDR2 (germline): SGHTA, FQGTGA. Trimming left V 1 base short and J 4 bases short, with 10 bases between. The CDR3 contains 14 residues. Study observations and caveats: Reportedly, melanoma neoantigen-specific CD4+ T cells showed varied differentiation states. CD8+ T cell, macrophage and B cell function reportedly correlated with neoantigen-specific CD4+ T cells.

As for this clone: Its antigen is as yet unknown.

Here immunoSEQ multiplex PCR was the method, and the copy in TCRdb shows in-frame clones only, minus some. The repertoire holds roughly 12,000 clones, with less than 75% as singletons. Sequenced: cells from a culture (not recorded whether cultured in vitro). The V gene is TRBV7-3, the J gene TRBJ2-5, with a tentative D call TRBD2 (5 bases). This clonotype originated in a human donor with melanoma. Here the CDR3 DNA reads TGTGCCAGCAGCTTAAATTCGGCGGGAGAGACCCAGTACTTC. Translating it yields CASSLNSAGETQYF. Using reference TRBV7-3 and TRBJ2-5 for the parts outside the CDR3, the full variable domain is GAGVSQTPSNKVTEKGKYVELRCDPISGHTALYWYRQSLGQGPEFLIYFQGTGAADDSGLPNDRFFAVRPEGSVSTLKIQRTERGDSAVYLCASSLNSAGETQYFGPGTRLLVL.